The next 5 T cell receptor beta chains were all read from a single sample in a study of CD8 T cells in ankylosing spondylitis. TCRdb passed the 5' RACE reads through MiXCR, listing each CDR3 protein once. The sample has about 200,000 distinct CDR3 sequences; roughly 13% are singletons. The sequenced material came from blood, either unsorted or a sorted T cell fraction (not recorded which). Every receptor here comes from a male donor with ankylosing spondylitis or in good health (not recorded which).

This clonotype has a count of ten or more. CDR3 nucleotide sequence: TGCGCCAGCAGCTTGGAGGGGGCGACTGAAGCTTTCTTT. Translated, it gives CASSLEGATEAFF. V is TRBV5-1 and J is TRBJ1-1; 7 bases fit TRBD1. Trimming removed 0 bases from V and 5 bases from J; junction bases left unmatched: 1. This CDR3 has 13 residues. Germline-derived CDR1 and CDR2 are SGHRS and YFSETQ.

This clonotype turned up a few times. V usage is TRBV7-9 and J usage is TRBJ2-2; the D is unclear. Germline loops: CDR1 SEHNR, CDR2 FQNEAQ (reference sequence). This CDR3 is 17 amino acids long. Trimming removed 1 base at V and 2 bases at J, with 14 bases between. DNA of the CDR3: TGTGCCAGCAGCTTAGTGCGTGGGCCTGAAAACACCGGGGAGCTGTTTTTT. Translation gives CASSLVRGPENTGELFF.

This clonotype showed up just a few times. The V and J genes are TRBV27 and TRBJ1-2; the match to TRBD1 covers 8 bases. This CDR3 has 13 residues. The V and J ends lost 1 base and 7 bases, in that order; junction bases with no gene match: 2. Germline V gene sequence: CDR1 MNHEY, CDR2 SMNVEV (reference sequence). The DNA for the CDR3 is TGTGCCAGCAGTTTATGGCAGGGGGCTGGCTACACCTTC. This gives the protein CASSLWQGAGYTF.

The V gene is TRBV6-4, the J gene TRBJ2-3, with 11 nucleotides matching TRBD1. The CDR3 is made up of 16 amino acids. Germline lookup yields CDR1 MRHNA and CDR2 SNTAGT. Trimming took 4 bases from V and 5 from J; bases not matched to a gene: 8. The DNA for the CDR3 is TGTGCCAGCAGTGCAAGGACAGGGGGCAAGGGAGATACGCAGTATTTT. It translates to CASSARTGGKGDTQYF.

This clonotype occurred a few times. The DNA of the CDR3 is TGTGCCAGCACTAACAGGGGCGGAGAGACCCAGTACTTC. Translating it yields CASTNRGGETQYF. V usage is TRBV12-3 or TRBV12-4 and J usage is TRBJ2-5; 7 bases agree with TRBD1. The V and J ends lost 7 bases and 4 bases, in that order; junction bases with no gene match: 6. The CDR3 is 13 amino acids.